This T cell receptor (beta chain) was identified in a study of Graves' ophthalmopathy and Graves' hyperthyroidism (dated by TCRdb to the late 2010s). Broadly, across the study: Peripheral blood samples were taken at the time of initial diagnosis, before any treatment was given. To tell Graves' ophthalmopathy apart from Graves' hyperthyroidism, and to predict which patients would progress to ophthalmopathy, the study relied on TCR beta repertoire signatures. In total, some 130 blood samples were TCR-sequenced: approximately 42 ophthalmopathy, roughly 80 hyperthyroidism and some 17 hyperthyroidism-to-ophthalmopathy patients. To explore V-J signatures that separate ophthalmopathy from hyperthyroidism, a discovery set of 100 patients was enrolled, consisting of 43 with ophthalmopathy and roughly 59 with stable hyperthyroidism. For independent validation, a separate cohort was made up of 18 hyperthyroidism patients plus 17 patients who later progressed from hyperthyroidism to ophthalmopathy. T-cell repertoires of thyroid tissue and blood were compared in 5 or 6 hyperthyroidism patients. Following sample collection, hyperthyroidism patients were given methimazole at a starting dose of 30 mg daily, and ophthalmopathy patients were given high-dose intravenous methylprednisolone. The 95 to 100 discovery patients were randomly split 7:3 into training and test sets.

The paper's findings and limits, for the study overall: In cross-validation, the 13-signature model distinguished ophthalmopathy from stable hyperthyroidism with less than 90% sensitivity and roughly 81% specificity, while in the test set the corresponding values were about 80% and 75%. Most expanded thyroid clonotypes with a frequency above 0.001 also appeared in blood, which suggests that blood repertoires may reflect the immune response in the thyroid. Sample size was not statistically predetermined, and group allocation was not concealed from the investigators. In validation, the model predicted ophthalmopathy progression with nearly 71% sensitivity and about 77% specificity; 12 predicted patients were CT-confirmed with GO in a median of around 6 months.

For repertoire sequencing, TCR beta CDR3 regions were amplified from RNA transcripts. HTBI primers and the Qiagen OneStep RT-PCR kit were used in a first-round RT-PCR, which was followed by a second-round multiplex PCR, size selection and purification. The libraries underwent paired-end sequencing with 100 bp reads on an Illumina HiSeq2000. The original methods were these. Reads were processed with SOAPnuke, discarding reads with adapters, uncalled bases, mean Phred below 15, or no exact constant-primer or identifier match. COPE v1.2.5 was used to merge the high-quality paired reads. Unique nucleotide sequences were defined as clonotypes and aligned to IMGT TRB V, D and J references using MiTCR v1.1. Only V-J combinations with frequency above 0.0001 were analysed, covering approximately 99% of repertoires. A TCR clonal expansion and chaos score per V-J combination was defined as the ratio of F50 clonal expansion to chaos observed in the TCRdist matrix. Welch's t-statistics and random forest were used to narrow the features down to about twelve V-J combinations, which were then fed into a naive Bayes classifier. The Morisita-Horn index was used to measure how similar the thyroid and blood repertoires were. TCRdb reworked the public reads: Q25 trimming with fastp, MiXCR clone assembly, productive beta chains retained. CDR3 protein duplicates are merged, each entry listing the most common genes and DNA. It is TCRdb's table, rather than the study itself, that gives the V and J calls and clone size. The sample table contains roughly 160,000 distinct CDR3 sequences; only one count was recorded for around 40% of them. The ten largest clonotypes hold roughly 8.9% of the sample.

Patients with ophthalmopathy had moderately to severely active disease, with a Clinical Activity Score of 3 or more, a NOSPECS grade of 4 or more, and a disease duration of less than 3 months. Patients with other autoimmune diseases, uncontrolled infections, pregnancy or lactation were excluded from the study. Diagnosis was based on clinical symptoms, serum thyroxine, TRAb, thyroid ultrasound and orbital computed tomography. PBMCs were isolated from more than 8 ml of fresh peripheral blood by Ficoll-Paque density gradient centrifugation. Total RNA was extracted with Trizol reagent and quality-checked on an Agilent 2100 Bioanalyzer. This clonotype was counted at least ten times. This clone's antigen is unknown. No base quality information exists; no much larger clone differs at one position. This TCR was sampled from a man aged 30 to 39 with Graves' ophthalmopathy. Donor details come from another sample of the same person, matched by shared clones. The sequenced sample was peripheral blood.

CDR3 reads: CASMTGGPGETQYF. The DNA sequence is TGTGCCAGCATGACGGGAGGGCCGGGAGAGACCCAGTACTTC. This chain joins TRBV28 to TRBJ2-5; 8 bases in between match TRBD2. Taken from cysteine to phenylalanine, the CDR3 has 14 residues. Here the CDR3 DNA is all that survives: 42 bases in frame from base 1. Compared with germline, V lacks 7 bases and J lacks 4 bases; bases without a gene match: 8. According to the germline V gene, CDR1 reads MDHEN and CDR2 reads SYDVKM. The full variable domain, completed from the reference TRBV28 and TRBJ2-5 proteins outside the CDR3, reads DVKVTQSSRYLVKRTGEKVFLECVQDMDHENMFWYRQDPGLGLRLIYFSYDVKMKEKGDIPEGYSVSREKKERFSLILESASTNQTSMYLCASMTGGPGETQYFGPGTRLLVL.